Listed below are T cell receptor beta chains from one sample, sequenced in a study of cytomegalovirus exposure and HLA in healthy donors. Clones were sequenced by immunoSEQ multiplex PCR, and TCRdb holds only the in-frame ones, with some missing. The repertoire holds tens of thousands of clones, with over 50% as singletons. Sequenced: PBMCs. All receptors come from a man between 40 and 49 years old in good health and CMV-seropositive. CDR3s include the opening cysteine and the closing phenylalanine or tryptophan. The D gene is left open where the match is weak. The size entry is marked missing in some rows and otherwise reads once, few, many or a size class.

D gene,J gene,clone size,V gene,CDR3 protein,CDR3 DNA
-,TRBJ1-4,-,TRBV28,CASSLDPGVLFF,TGTGCCAGCAGTTTGGATCCGGGAGTACTGTTTTTT
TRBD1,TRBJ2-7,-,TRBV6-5,CASRKGQGLYEQYF,TGTGCCAGCAGGAAAGGACAGGGATTATACGAGCAGTACTTC
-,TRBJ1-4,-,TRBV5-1,CASSYAGNNEKLFF,TGCGCCAGCAGCTATGCAGGGAACAATGAAAAACTGTTTTTT
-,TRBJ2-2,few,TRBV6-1,CASSEGWGGTGTGELFF,TGTGCCAGCAGTGAAGGGTGGGGGGGCACGGGCACCGGGGAGCTGTTTTTT
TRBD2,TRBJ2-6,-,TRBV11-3,CASSLRSGGESGANVLTF,TGTGCCAGCAGCTTAAGGAGCGGGGGGGAATCTGGGGCCAACGTCCTGACTTTC
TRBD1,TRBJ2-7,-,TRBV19,CASSPGTASYEQYF,TGTGCCAGTAGTCCCGGGACAGCCAGCTACGAGCAGTACTTC
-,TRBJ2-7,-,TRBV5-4,CASSFSQGGYEQYF,TGTGCCAGCAGCTTTAGTCAGGGGGGATACGAGCAGTACTTC
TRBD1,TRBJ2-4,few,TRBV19,CASSIGQGSINIQYF,TGTGCCAGTAGTATTGGACAGGGGTCGATAAACATTCAGTACTTC
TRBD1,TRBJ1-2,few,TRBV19,CASSTSGTGNYGYTF,TGTGCCAGTAGTACTTCCGGGACAGGGAACTATGGCTACACCTTC
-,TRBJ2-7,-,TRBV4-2,CASSQDLGYPSSYEQYF,TGTGCCAGCAGCCAAGATTTGGGCTACCCGAGCTCCTACGAGCAGTACTTC
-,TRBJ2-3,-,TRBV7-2,CASSLGTSTDTQYF,TGTGCCAGCAGCTTGGGGACTAGCACAGATACGCAGTATTTT
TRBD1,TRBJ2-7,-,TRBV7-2,CASSEGMTGSDEQYF,TGTGCCAGCAGCGAAGGAATGACAGGGTCCGACGAGCAGTACTTC
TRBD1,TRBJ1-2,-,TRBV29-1,CSVSDRPSYGYTF,TGCAGCGTATCGGACAGGCCTTCCTATGGCTACACCTTC
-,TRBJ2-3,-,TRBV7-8,CASSTSPRSTDTQYF,TGTGCCAGCAGCACCAGCCCGCGGAGCACAGATACGCAGTATTTT
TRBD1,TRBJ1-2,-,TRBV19,CASSIQGGYGYTF,TGTGCCAGTAGTATTCAGGGGGGCTATGGCTACACCTTC
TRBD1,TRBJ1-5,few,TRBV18,CASSPLFRTGDNQPQHF,TGTGCCAGCTCACCCCTTTTCCGGACAGGGGACAATCAGCCCCAGCATTTT
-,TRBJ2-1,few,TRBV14,CASSPWSGRFSYNEQFF,TGTGCCAGCAGCCCCTGGTCTGGCAGGTTCTCCTACAATGAGCAGTTCTTC
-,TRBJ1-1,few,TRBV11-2,CASTLGGLVTEAFF,TGTGCCAGCACCCTAGGGGGTTTGGTTACTGAAGCTTTCTTT
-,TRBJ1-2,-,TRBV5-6,CASSLEDSNYGYTF,TGTGCCAGCAGCTTGGAGGACAGTAACTATGGCTACACCTTC
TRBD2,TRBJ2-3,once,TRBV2,CARGILSGAADTQYF,TGTGCCAGAGGGATCTTGAGCGGGGCGGCAGATACGCAGTATTTT
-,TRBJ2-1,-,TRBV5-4,CASSLLDPGLNEQFF,TGTGCCAGCAGCCTCTTGGACCCAGGGTTGAATGAGCAGTTCTTC
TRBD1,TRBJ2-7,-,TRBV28,CASSSTGRAYEQYF,TGTGCCAGCAGTTCGACAGGGAGAGCCTACGAGCAGTACTTC
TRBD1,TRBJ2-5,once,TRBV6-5,CASSYSGTGITETQYF,TGTGCCAGCAGTTACTCCGGGACAGGGATTACAGAGACCCAGTACTTC
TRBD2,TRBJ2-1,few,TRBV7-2,CASSPRAGARSGQFF,TGTGCCAGCAGCCCTAGAGCGGGGGCTAGGAGTGGGCAGTTCTTC
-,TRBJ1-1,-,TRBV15,CATSGPGSTEAFF,TGTGCCACCAGCGGTCCGGGGAGCACTGAAGCTTTCTTT
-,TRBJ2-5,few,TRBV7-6,CASLAWRGQETQYF,TGTGCCAGCCTGGCGTGGCGGGGACAAGAGACCCAGTACTTC
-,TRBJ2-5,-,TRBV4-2,CASSFPGRGQETQYF,TGTGCCAGCAGCTTTCCAGGTCGGGGACAAGAGACCCAGTACTTC
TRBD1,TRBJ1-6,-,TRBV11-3,CASSSPGQIRSPLHF,TGTGCCAGCAGCTCACCGGGACAGATTAGATCACCCCTCCACTTT
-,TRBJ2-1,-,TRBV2,CASSEEWGAYNEQFF,TGTGCCAGCAGTGAAGAATGGGGGGCCTACAATGAGCAGTTCTTC
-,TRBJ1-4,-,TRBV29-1,CSAIRGTNEKLFF,TGCAGCGCCATTCGGGGGACTAATGAAAAACTGTTTTTT
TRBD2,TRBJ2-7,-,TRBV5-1,CASSLGLAGGLISYEQYF,TGCGCCAGCAGCTTGGGGCTAGCGGGGGGGCTGATTTCCTACGAGCAGTACTTC
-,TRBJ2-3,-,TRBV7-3,CASSSLAESTDTQYF,TGTGCCAGCAGCTCCTTAGCGGAGAGCACAGATACGCAGTATTTT
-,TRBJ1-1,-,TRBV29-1,CSVAVRGTEAFF,TGCAGCGTTGCGGTTAGGGGTACTGAAGCTTTCTTT
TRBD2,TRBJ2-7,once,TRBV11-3,CASSFERGAREQYF,TGTGCCAGCAGCTTCGAGCGGGGGGCGCGGGAGCAGTACTTC
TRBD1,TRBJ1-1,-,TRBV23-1,CATPSRDRKAEAFF,TGCGCCACCCCGTCCCGGGACAGGAAGGCTGAAGCTTTCTTT
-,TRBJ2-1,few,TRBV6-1,CASSEELGSYNEQFF,TGTGCCAGCAGTGAAGAGCTAGGTTCCTACAATGAGCAGTTCTTC
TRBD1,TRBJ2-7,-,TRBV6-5,CASSYGGQHEQYF,TGTGCCAGCAGTTACGGGGGACAGCACGAGCAGTACTTC
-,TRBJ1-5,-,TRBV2,CASRPGGGGNQPQHF,TGTGCCAGCAGGCCCGGGGGGGGCGGCAATCAGCCCCAGCATTTT
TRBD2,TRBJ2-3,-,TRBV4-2,CASSHSGGGSTDTQYF,TGTGCCAGCAGCCATTCCGGGGGGGGGAGCACAGATACGCAGTATTTT
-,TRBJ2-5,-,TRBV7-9,CASSQVWGVQETQYF,TGTGCCAGCAGCCAGGTTTGGGGGGTCCAGGAGACCCAGTACTTC
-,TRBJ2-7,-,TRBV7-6,CASSSGPGDYEQYF,TGTGCCAGCAGCTCCGGACCCGGGGATTACGAGCAGTACTTC
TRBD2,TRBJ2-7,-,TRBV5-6,CASGLAGVSSYEQYF,TGTGCCAGCGGACTAGCGGGGGTCAGCTCCTACGAGCAGTACTTC
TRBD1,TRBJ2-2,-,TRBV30,CAWRGTGGAGATGELFF,TGTGCCTGGAGAGGGACAGGGGGCGCCGGGGCCACCGGGGAGCTGTTTTTT
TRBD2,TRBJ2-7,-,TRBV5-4,CASSLPGLESYEQYF,TGTGCCAGCAGCTTACCGGGACTAGAGTCCTACGAGCAGTACTTC